This T cell receptor (beta chain) came from a study of identical twins. Overall study findings and caveats: Donors were not followed over many years; analysis was cross-sectional. Excess sharing by twins proved weaker in beta out-of-frame sequences.

A single record per CDR3 protein comes from TCRdb applying MiXCR to the 5' RACE reads. The profile covers roughly 720,000 distinct CDR3 sequences, with 15% to 20% appearing a single time and 10% to 15% taken by the ten largest. Worth noting for this clonotype: The antigen is unknown.

This same sample was also part of a study on T cells expressing NK-cell markers.

The material sequenced was PBMCs. This TCR came from a woman younger than 30 in good health.

CDR3 amino acids: CATRDIGTGANVLTF. The DNA for the CDR3 is TGTGCCACCCGGGACATAGGGACTGGGGCCAACGTCCTGACTTTC. This rearrangement joins TRBV3-1 to TRBJ2-6; TRBD1 is a possible D gene (6 bases). CDR3 length: 15 amino acids. Germline lookup yields CDR1 LGHDT and CDR2 YNNKEL (reference sequence). Trimming left V 10 bases short and J 2 bases short, with 15 bases between.